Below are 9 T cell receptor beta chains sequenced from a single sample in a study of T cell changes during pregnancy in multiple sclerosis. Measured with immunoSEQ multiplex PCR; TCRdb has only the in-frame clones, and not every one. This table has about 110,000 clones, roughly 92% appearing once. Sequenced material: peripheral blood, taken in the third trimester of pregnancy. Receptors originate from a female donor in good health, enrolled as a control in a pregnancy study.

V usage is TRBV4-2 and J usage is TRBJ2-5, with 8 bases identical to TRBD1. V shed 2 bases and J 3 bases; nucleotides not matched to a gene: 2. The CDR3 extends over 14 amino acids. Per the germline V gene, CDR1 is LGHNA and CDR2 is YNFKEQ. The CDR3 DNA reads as TGTGCCAGCAGCCAAAGGACAGGGAAAGAGACCCAGTACTTC. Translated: CASSQRTGKETQYF.

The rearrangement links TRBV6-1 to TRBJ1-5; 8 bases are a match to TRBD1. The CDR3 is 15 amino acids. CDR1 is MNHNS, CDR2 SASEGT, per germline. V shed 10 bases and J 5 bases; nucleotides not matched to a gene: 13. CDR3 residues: CATGRDRGKDQPQHF. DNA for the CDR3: TGTGCCACCGGGAGAGACAGGGGAAAGGATCAGCCCCAGCATTTT.

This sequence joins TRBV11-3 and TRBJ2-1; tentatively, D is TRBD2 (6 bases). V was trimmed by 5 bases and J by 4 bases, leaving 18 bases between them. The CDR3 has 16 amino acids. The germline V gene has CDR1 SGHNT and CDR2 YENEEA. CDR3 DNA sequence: TGTGCCAGCAGCCCACGGCGGGAAAGGTTGTACAATGAGCAGTTCTTC. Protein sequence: CASSPRRERLYNEQFF.

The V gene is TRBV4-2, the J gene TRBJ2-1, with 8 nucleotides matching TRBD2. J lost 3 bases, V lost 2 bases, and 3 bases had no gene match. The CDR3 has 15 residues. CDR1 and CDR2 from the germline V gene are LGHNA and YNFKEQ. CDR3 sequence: CASSQNGGDYNEQFF. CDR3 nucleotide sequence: TGTGCCAGCAGCCAAAACGGGGGGGACTACAATGAGCAGTTCTTC.

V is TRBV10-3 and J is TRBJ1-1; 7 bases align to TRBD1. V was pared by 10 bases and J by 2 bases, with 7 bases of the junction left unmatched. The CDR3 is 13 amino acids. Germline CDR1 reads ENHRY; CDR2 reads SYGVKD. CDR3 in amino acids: CASRDRLNTEAFF. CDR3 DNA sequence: TGTGCCAGCAGGGACAGACTAAACACTGAAGCTTTCTTT.

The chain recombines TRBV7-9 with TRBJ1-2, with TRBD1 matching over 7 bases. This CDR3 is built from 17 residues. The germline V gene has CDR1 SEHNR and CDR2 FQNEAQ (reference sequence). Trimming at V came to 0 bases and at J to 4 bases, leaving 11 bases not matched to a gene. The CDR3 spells CASSLAPPLRGVYGYTF. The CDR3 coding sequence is TGTGCCAGCAGCTTAGCACCCCCTCTCAGGGGGGTCTATGGCTACACCTTC.

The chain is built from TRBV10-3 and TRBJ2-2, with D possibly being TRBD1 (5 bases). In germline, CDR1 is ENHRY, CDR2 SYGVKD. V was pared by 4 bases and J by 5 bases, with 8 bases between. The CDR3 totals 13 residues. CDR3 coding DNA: TGTGCCATCAGTGTTGGGGCGACCGGGGAGCTGTTTTTT. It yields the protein CAISVGATGELFF.

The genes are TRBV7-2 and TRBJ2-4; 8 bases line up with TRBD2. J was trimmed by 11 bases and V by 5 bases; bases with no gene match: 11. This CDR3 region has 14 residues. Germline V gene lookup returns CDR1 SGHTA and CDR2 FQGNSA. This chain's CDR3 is CASSPTSETRVQYF. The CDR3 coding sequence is TGTGCCAGCAGCCCGACTAGCGAAACTAGGGTTCAGTACTTC.

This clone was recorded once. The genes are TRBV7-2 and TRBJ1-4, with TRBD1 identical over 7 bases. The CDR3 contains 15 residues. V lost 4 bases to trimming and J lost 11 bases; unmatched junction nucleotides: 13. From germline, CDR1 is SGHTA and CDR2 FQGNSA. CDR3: CASSWTGAAVGKLFF. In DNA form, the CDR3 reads TGTGCCAGCAGCTGGACAGGCGCCGCGGTTGGTAAACTGTTTTTT.